The 5 T cell receptor beta chains in this list originate from one sample, sequenced in a study of blood T cell repertoires in COVID-19. Clones were sequenced by immunoSEQ multiplex PCR, and TCRdb holds only the in-frame ones, with some missing. The table includes about 140,000 clones, over 75% detected once. The sequencing input was peripheral blood. The source is a woman between 45 and 60 years old with acute or convalescent COVID-19.

The chain uses TRBV5-4 and TRBJ2-7; 10 bases are a match to TRBD2. CDR3 length: 18 residues. Germline V gene sequence: CDR1 SGHNT, CDR2 YYREEE (reference sequence). Trimming took 0 bases from V and 0 from J; bases not matched to a gene: 9. The CDR3 here is CASSLGAGGGFSSYEQYF. CDR3 nucleotides: TGTGCCAGCAGCTTGGGAGCGGGGGGGGGATTTAGCTCCTACGAGCAGTACTTC.

The J gene is TRBJ1-2, the V gene TRBV7-3, with TRBD1 as a possible D gene (6 bases). The V end was cut by 2 bases, the J end by 4 bases, with 23 bases between. Germline V CDR1 and CDR2: SGHTA, FQGTGA. The CDR3 spans 18 residues. The CDR3 is CASSLREETGPPGYGYTF. The CDR3, as DNA: TGTGCCAGCAGCTTACGCGAGGAGACAGGTCCACCCGGCTATGGCTACACCTTC.

The chain joins TRBV2 to TRBJ2-5, with TRBD1 matching 11 bases. V was pared by 9 bases and J by 1 base, with 13 bases of the junction left unmatched. Germline loops: CDR1 SNHLY, CDR2 FYNNEI. The CDR3 has 17 amino acids. In DNA form, the CDR3 reads TGTGCCAGTGCCTACCGGGACAGGGGGGTTTTCCAAGAGACCCAGTACTTC. It translates to CASAYRDRGVFQETQYF.

V gene TRBV5-1 combines with J gene TRBJ1-2; D unclear. CDR1 and CDR2 from the germline V gene are SGHRS and YFSETQ. This CDR3 is 15 amino acids long. The V and J ends lost 3 bases and 4 bases respectively, with 16 bases between them. CDR3 in amino acids: CASSWITDEGYGYTF. CDR3 nucleotides: TGCGCCAGCAGCTGGATTACAGATGAAGGCTATGGCTACACCTTC.

Concerning this clone itself: Its ends do not fully match the called genes, so a read error is possible. The J gene is TRBJ1-5, the V gene TRBV6-1; TRBD1 agrees at 7 bases. Germline loops: CDR1 MNHNS, CDR2 SASEGT. This CDR3 is built from 16 residues. The DNA for the CDR3 is TGTGCCAACAGTGCCCCAGGGGGGTATAGCAATCAGCCCCAGCATTTT. Its protein product is CANSAPGGYSNQPQHF.